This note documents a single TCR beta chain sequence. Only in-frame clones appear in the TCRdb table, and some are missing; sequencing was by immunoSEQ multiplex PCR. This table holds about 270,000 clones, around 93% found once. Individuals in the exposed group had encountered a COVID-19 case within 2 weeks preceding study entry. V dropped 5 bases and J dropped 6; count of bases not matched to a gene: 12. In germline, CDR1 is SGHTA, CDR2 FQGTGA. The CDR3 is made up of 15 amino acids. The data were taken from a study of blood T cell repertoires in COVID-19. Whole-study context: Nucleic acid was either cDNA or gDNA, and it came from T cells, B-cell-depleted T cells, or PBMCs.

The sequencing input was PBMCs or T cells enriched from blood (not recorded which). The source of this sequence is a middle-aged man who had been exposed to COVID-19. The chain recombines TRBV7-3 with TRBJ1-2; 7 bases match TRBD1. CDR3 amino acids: CASSETTDRVNGYTF. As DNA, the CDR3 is TGTGCCAGCAGCGAAACCACAGACAGGGTGAATGGCTACACCTTC.